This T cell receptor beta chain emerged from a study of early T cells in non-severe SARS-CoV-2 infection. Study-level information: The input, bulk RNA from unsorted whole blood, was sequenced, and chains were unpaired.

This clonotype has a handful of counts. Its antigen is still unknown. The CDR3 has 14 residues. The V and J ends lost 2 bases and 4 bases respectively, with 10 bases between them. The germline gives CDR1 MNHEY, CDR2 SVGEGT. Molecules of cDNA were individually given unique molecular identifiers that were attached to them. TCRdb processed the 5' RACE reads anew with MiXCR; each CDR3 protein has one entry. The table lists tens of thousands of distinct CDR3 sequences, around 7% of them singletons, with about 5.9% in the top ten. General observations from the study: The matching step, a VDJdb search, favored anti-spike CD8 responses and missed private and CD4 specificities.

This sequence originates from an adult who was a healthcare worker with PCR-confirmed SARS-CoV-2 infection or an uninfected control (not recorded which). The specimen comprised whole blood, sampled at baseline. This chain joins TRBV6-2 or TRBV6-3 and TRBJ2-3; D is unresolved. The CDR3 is CASSYLHQADTQYF. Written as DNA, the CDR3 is TGTGCCAGCAGTTACCTCCATCAAGCAGATACGCAGTATTTT.